This T cell receptor beta chain is drawn from a study of blood T cells in healthy people across ages (dated by TCRdb to the mid-2010s). Turning to the overall study: In model experiments, template switching captured roughly one uniquely barcoded TCR beta cDNA molecule for every two T cells. Using the same blood draw, the study looked at two additional independent replicas of 1 million unique cDNA reads for two donors, one aged 18 to 30 and the other aged 80 or older. The donors were split into four age groups: young (average 16 years), middle-aged (around 37), aged (approximately 60) and long-lived (over 75). To track age-related changes in TCR beta repertoire diversity, the study relied on deep sequencing normalized with unique cDNA molecular identifiers. Donors of different ages were randomly distributed across sequencing lanes to avoid experimental bias. General study outcomes and caveats: Conclusive comparison of naive and antigen-experienced compartments was prevented by the profiling of bulk unsorted PBMCs. As age increased, observed TCR beta diversity per million T cells dropped in a roughly linear way, and a significant reduction was already evident by age 40. Because the CMV infection status of the donors was unknown, age-related changes in expanded clonotypes may potentially have been confounded. A strong correlation was found between observed TCR beta diversity and the percentage of naive T cells measured by flow cytometry. The long-lived group showed more naive CD4+ T cells, fewer expanded clones and increased TCR diversity than the aged group, suggesting age selection. Estimates of total diversity based on one million sequenced T cells were regarded as lower bounds and as underestimates.

The library was prepared using 5' RACE. Sequencing instrument: Illumina HiSeq 2500. A second 7 to 11 cycle PCR used a sample-barcoded 5' primer and a J-beta primer mix. Each TCR beta cDNA molecule received a unique molecular identifier from a template-switch 5' adaptor carrying 12 random nucleotides. At least 2.5 million CDR3-containing paired-end reads were obtained from each sample. The Mint cDNA synthesis kit, primed by a TRBC-specific oligonucleotide, was used to synthesize first-strand cDNA from all RNA. After uracil-DNA glycosylase treatment, a first 18-cycle PCR used universal primers M1SS and BC2_uni_R on all cDNA. In the paper's pipeline: Normalization of each sample was performed by random selection of 1 million high-quality reads, each carrying a distinct molecular identifier. Reads sharing molecular identifiers were discarded rather than binned into consensus sequences. CDR3 identification, clonotype clustering and error correction used MiTCR with a Q25 quality threshold and the strictest error-elimination algorithm. A nonparametric unseen species model with Euler transformation was used to estimate a lower bound on total TCR beta diversity. Starting from the raw public reads, TCRdb applied fastp trimming at Q25, assembled clones with MiXCR and retained in-frame beta chains. One record per CDR3 amino acid sequence lists the most common genes and DNA. The V and J calls and clone size are TCRdb's, not the authors'. This sample has 750,000 to 950,000 distinct CDR3 sequences in its table, and about 48% of those were observed once. Approximately 41% of the sample rests with the top ten.

The count of this clonotype is one. Its target antigen remains unknown. Base qualities were left out, and no much larger clone turns up one base away. A lone read gives weak evidence. The 40 or so donors, aged 6 to 90 years, were systemically healthy Caucasian individuals from Russia. Around 10 milliliters of peripheral blood were drawn from each donor into EDTA-treated Vacutainer tubes. PBMCs were isolated by Ficoll-Paque density-gradient centrifugation, with at least 6 million obtained per sample. Trizol reagent was used to extract total RNA from the PBMCs, yielding at least 5.5 micrograms per sample. For every donor, flow cytometry on a PBMC aliquot measured the percentage of naive CD45RAhigh/CD27high T cells. Its CDR3 holds 13 amino acids, cysteine through phenylalanine. Only CDR3 DNA remains: 39 bases, in frame from the first base. Germline trimming: 6 bases from V, 8 bases from J; junction bases outside gene matches: 9. CDR1 and CDR2 are drawn from the germline V gene: MDHEN, SYDVKM.

What was sequenced was blood. The V and J segments used are TRBV28 and TRBJ1-2; 7 bases in the middle match TRBD1. The source is a man older than 75 in good health. The sequenced DNA is TGTGCCAGCAGAGACGACAGGGTTACGGGCTACACCTTC. It translates to CASRDDRVTGYTF.